This T cell receptor (beta chain) is from a study of blood T cell repertoires in COVID-19. Across the whole study: Samples representing acute and convalescent COVID-19 were sourced from the United States, Italy and Spain. T cells, B-cell-depleted T cells, or PBMCs provided the cDNA or gDNA that served as material.

Per the study methods: Estimation of nucleated cell counts relied on the amplification of reference gene primers. Sequencing was performed with immunoSEQ multiplex PCR; in TCRdb, only in-frame clones are kept and a portion is missing. That table supplies the V and J calls and clone size; D and trimming were determined from the DNA. The sample includes roughly 500,000 clones, 80% to 90% of them seen just once. This CDR3 has 16 amino acids. Germline CDR1 is SGHRS and CDR2 is YFSETQ. V gave up 4 bases and J gave up 5 bases; unmatched junction bases: 11. V gene TRBV5-1 combines with J gene TRBJ2-5, with TRBD2 matching 10 bases. The sequence was obtained from a human donor in a cohort sampled during active COVID-19. Specimen: peripheral blood. The CDR3 region has the DNA TGCGCCAGCAGCACACAAGCGGGAGGGCGAGGCGAGACCCAGTACTTC. The encoded protein is CASSTQAGGRGETQYF.